The rows below give T cell receptor beta chains drawn from one sample of a study of control samples from healthy donors and cancer patients. The method was immunoSEQ multiplex PCR; TCRdb's version includes in-frame clones alone and lacks a portion of them. The table shows about 140,000 clones, with approximately 91% occurring only once. Sequenced material: blood. Receptor source: a man aged 25-45 years in good health. Each CDR3 is given with its conserved first and last residue.

TRBV7-3,TRBJ1-1,CASSITGTEDTEAFF
TRBV9,TRBJ2-7,CASSVGYYSYEQYF
TRBV11-2,TRBJ1-1,CASSLDLGTGHTEAFF
TRBV10-1,TRBJ2-1,CASSELRRGGPYNEQFF
TRBV30,TRBJ2-3,CAWSVTGNARDTQYF
TRBV23-1,TRBJ1-2,CASSHLSAQGNGYTF
TRBV5-3,TRBJ1-3,CARSLRDRVYGEYF
TRBV30,TRBJ2-7,CAWSRSEGIREQYF
TRBV3-1/TRBV3-2,TRBJ1-4,CASSQQGLWFF
TRBV6-5,TRBJ2-1,CASSPGQGIEQFF
TRBV27,TRBJ2-2,CASSLGGGQTGELFF
TRBV19,TRBJ1-2,CASSPPTGAWNYGYTF
TRBV5-1,TRBJ2-7,CASSLEVSYEQYF
TRBV5-6,TRBJ1-6,CASSSGRSPLHF
TRBV6-5,TRBJ1-1,CASSYEEGGVTEAFF
TRBV10-3,TRBJ2-7,CAISDATGSYEQYF
TRBV2,TRBJ2-7,CASSGRRRGAYEQYF
TRBV24-1,TRBJ2-3,CATSDNGQGATDTQYF
TRBV5-5,TRBJ2-7,CASSLATQVYEQYF
TRBV2,TRBJ1-2,CASSERLGGYTF
TRBV7-9,TRBJ2-3,CASSLAQGLLADTQYF
TRBV3-1/TRBV3-2,TRBJ2-1,CASSQGTSGVGPNNEQFF